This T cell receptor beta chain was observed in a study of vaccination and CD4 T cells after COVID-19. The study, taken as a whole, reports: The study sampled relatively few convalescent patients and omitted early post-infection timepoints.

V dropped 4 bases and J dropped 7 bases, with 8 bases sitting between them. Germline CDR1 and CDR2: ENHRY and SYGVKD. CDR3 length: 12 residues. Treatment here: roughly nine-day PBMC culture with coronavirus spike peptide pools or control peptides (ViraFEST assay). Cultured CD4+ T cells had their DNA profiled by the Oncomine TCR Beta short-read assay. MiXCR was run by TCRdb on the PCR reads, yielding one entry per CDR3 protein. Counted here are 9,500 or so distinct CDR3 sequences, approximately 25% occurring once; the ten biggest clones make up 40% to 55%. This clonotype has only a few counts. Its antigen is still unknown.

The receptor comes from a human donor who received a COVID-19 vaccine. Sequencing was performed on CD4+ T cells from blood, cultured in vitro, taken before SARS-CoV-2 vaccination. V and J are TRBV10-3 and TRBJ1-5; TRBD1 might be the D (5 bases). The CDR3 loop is CAISGRDQPQHF. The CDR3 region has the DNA TGTGCCATCAGTGGGAGGGACCAGCCCCAGCATTTT.